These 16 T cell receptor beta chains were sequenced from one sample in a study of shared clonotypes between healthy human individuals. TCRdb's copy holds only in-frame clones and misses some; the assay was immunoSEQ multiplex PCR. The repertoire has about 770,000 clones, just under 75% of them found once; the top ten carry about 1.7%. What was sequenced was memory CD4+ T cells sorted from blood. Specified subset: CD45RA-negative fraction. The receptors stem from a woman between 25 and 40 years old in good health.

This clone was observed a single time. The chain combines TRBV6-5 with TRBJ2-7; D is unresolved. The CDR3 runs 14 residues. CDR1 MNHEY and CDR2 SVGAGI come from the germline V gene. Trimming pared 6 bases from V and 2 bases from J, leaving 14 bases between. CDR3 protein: CASSRMGGTYEQYF. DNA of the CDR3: TGTGCCAGCAGCAGAATGGGCGGTACCTACGAGCAGTACTTC.

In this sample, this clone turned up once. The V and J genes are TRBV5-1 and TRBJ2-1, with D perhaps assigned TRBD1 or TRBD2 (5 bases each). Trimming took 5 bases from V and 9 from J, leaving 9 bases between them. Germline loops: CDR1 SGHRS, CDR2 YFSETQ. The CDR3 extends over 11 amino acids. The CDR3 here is CASSSGTEQFF. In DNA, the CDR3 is TGCGCCAGCAGTTCTGGGACTGAGCAGTTCTTC.

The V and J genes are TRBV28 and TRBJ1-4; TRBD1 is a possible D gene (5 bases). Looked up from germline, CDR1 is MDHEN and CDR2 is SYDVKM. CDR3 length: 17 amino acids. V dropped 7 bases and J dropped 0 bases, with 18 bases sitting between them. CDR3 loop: CASTPGGDSSTNEKLFF. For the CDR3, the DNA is TGTGCCAGCACCCCTGGGGGAGACTCCTCAACTAATGAAAAACTGTTTTTT.

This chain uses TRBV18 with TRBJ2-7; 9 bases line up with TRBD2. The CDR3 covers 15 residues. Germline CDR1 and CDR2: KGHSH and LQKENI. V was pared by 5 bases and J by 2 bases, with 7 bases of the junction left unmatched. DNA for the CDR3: TGTGCCAGCTCAGCAGTTGAGCGGGGGGCCTACGAGCAGTACTTC. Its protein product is CASSAVERGAYEQYF.

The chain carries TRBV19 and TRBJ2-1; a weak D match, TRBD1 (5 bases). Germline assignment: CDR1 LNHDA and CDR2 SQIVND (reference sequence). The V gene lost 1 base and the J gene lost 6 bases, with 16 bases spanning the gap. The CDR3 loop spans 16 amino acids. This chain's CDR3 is CASSIGGTRARNEQFF. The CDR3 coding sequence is TGTGCCAGTAGTATAGGGGGCACAAGGGCCCGCAATGAGCAGTTCTTC.

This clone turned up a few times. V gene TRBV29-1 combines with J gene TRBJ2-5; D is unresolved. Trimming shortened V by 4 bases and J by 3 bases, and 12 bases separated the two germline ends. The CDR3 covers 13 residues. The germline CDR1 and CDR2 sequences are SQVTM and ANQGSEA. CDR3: CSVAYSNKETQYF. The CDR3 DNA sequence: TGCAGCGTTGCTTATTCGAACAAAGAGACCCAGTACTTC. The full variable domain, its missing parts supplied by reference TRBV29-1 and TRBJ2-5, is SAVISQKPSRDICQRGTSLTIQCQVDSQVTMMFWYRQQPGQSLTLIATANQGSEATYESGFVIDKFPISRPNLTFSTLTVSNMSPEDSSIYLCSVAYSNKETQYFGPGTRLLVL.

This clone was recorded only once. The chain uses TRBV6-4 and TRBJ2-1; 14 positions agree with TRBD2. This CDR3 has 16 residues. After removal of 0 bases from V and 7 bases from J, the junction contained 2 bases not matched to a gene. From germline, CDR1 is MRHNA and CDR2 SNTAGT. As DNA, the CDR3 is TGTGCCAGCAGTGACTCCGGGACTAGCGGGAGTAATGAGCAGTTCTTC. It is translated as CASSDSGTSGSNEQFF.

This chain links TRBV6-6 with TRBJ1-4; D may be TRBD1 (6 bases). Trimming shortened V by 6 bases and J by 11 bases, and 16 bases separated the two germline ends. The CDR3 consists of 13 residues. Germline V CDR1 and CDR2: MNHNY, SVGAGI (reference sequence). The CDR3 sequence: CASSQNREGKLFF. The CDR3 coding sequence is TGTGCCAGCAGCCAAAACAGGGAAGGGAAACTGTTTTTT.

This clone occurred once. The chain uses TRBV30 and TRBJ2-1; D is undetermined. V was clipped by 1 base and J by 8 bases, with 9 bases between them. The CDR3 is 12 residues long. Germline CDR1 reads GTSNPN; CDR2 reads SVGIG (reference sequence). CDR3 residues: CAWSGFLDEQFF. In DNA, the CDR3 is TGTGCCTGGAGTGGCTTTTTGGATGAGCAGTTCTTC.

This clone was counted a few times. The CDR3 DNA reads as TGTGCCAGCAGTGCGCAGTATAGCAATCAGCCCCAGCATTTT. It is translated as CASSAQYSNQPQHF. The chain joins TRBV2 to TRBJ1-5; D uncertain. The CDR3 covers 14 residues. Per germline, CDR1 SNHLY and CDR2 FYNNEI. V gave up 4 bases and J gave up 0 bases, with 7 bases separating them.

The CDR3 sequence is CASSGLAGETYEQYF. DNA of the CDR3: TGTGCCAGCAGCGGACTAGCGGGGGAAACCTACGAGCAGTACTTC. This chain joins TRBV9 and TRBJ2-7, with 12 bases that match TRBD2. The CDR3 has 15 residues. Germline lookup yields CDR1 SGDLS and CDR2 YYNGEE. The ends lost 3 bases at V and 2 bases at J; junction bases unmatched: 3. Combining the CDR3 with reference TRBV9 and TRBJ2-7 gives the whole variable domain DSGVTQTPKHLITATGQRVTLRCSPRSGDLSVYWYQQSLDQGLQFLIQYYNGEERAKGNILERFSAQQFPDLHSELNLSSLELGDSALYFCASSGLAGETYEQYFGPGTRLTVT.

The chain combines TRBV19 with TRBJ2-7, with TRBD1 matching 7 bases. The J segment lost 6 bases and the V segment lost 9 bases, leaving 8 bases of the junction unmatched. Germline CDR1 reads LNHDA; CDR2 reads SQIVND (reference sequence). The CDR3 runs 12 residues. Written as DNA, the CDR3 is TGTGCCAGCGGAACAGGGGCCGGCGAGCAGTACTTC. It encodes CASGTGAGEQYF.

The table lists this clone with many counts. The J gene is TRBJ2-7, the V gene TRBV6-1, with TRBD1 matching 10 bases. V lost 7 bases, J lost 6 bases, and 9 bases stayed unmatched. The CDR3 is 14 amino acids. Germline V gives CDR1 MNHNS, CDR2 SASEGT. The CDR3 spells CASTYGTGEREQYF. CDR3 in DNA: TGTGCCAGCACCTATGGGACAGGGGAACGCGAGCAGTACTTC.

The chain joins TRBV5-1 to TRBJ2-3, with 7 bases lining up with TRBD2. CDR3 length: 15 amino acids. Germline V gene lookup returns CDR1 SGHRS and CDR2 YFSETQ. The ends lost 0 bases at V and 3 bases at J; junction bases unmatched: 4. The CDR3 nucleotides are TGCGCCAGCAGCTTGGCGCCTAGCGGAACAGATACGCAGTATTTT. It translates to CASSLAPSGTDTQYF.

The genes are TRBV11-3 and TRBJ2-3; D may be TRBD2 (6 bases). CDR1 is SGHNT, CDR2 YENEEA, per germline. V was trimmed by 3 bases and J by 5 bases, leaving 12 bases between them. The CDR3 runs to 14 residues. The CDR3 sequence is CASSFPGGQDTQYF. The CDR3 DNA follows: TGTGCCAGCAGCTTCCCCGGGGGTCAAGATACGCAGTATTTT.

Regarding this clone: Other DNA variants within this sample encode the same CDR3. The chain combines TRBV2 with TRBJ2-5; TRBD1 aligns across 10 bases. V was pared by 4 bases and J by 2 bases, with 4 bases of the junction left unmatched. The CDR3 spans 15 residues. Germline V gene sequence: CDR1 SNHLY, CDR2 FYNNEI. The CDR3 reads CASSGEGQGQETQYF. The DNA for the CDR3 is TGTGCCAGCAGTGGGGAGGGACAGGGGCAAGAGACCCAGTACTTC.